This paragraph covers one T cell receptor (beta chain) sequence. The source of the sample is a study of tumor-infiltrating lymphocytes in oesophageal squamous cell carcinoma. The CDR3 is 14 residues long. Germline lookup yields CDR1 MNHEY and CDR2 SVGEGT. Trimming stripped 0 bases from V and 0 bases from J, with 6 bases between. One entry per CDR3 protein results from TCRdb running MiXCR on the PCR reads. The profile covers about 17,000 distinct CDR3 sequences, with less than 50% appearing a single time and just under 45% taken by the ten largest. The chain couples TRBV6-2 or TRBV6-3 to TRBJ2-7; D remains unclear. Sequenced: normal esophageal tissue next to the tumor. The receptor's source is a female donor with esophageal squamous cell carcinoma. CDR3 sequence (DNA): TGTGCCAGCAGTTACTCTCAGGACTCCTACGAGCAGTACTTC. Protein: CASSYSQDSYEQYF.